The clone carrying this T cell receptor (beta chain) turned up a few times. TCRdb re-called the 5' RACE reads with MiXCR, one entry per CDR3 protein. Among approximately 41,000 distinct CDR3 sequences listed, 25% to 30% were seen once. CDR3 length: 17 residues. Germline lookup yields CDR1 MNHEY and CDR2 SMNVEV (reference sequence). V lost 6 bases to trimming and J lost 8 bases, with 28 bases between them. The chain has TRBV27 and TRBJ1-2; no clear D. Material: memory CD4+ T cells sorted from a lymph node. Sample subset: memory CD4+ T cells, CD4+CD45RO+CD25-. The receptor's source is a female donor with breast cancer. CDR3 protein: CASSFTPRGGSVWGYTF. In DNA form, the CDR3 reads TGTGCCAGCAGCTTCACACCTCGTGGAGGGAGTGTTTGGGGCTACACCTTC.